This T cell receptor (beta chain) originates from a study of blood T cell repertoires in COVID-19. Overall study context: Material from acute and convalescent COVID-19 was sourced from the United States, Italy and Spain. Sources were T cells, B-cell-depleted T cells, or PBMCs; the material itself was cDNA or gDNA.

The length of the CDR3 is 13 residues. Germline-derived CDR1 and CDR2 are MDHEN and SYDVKM. The ends were cut back, 8 bases at V and 3 bases at J, with 14 bases in the middle. Original processing notes: Amplification with reference gene primers provided the estimates of nucleated cell counts. The method was immunoSEQ multiplex PCR; TCRdb's version includes in-frame clones alone and lacks a portion of them. D and trimming come from the DNA, and the V and J calls and clone size come from that table. The profile covers around 260,000 clones, with around 86% appearing a single time and roughly 13% taken by the ten largest.

The sequencing input was peripheral blood. The origin of this receptor is a human donor in a cohort sampled during active COVID-19. The chain carries TRBV28 and TRBJ2-7, with a weak D call TRBD2 (6 bases). CDR3 DNA sequence: TGTGCCAGCGAGAGGGGAGGCGTCTACGAGCAGTACTTC. Amino acid sequence: CASERGGVYEQYF.